The sample holds a few counts of the clone carrying this TCR beta chain. Here immunoSEQ multiplex PCR was the method, and the copy in TCRdb shows in-frame clones only, minus some. The sample contains approximately 44,000 clones, about 90% of which appear only once. This sample is part of a study of T cell changes during pregnancy in multiple sclerosis. Germline V gene sequence: CDR1 SGHAT, CDR2 FQNNGV. This CDR3 is 16 amino acids long. V was pared by 2 bases and J by 2 bases, with 12 bases between. The chain uses TRBV11-2 and TRBJ2-2, with TRBD1 as a possible D gene (6 bases). The origin of this receptor is a female donor in good health, enrolled as a control in a pregnancy study. Sample: CD4+ T cells from peripheral blood mononuclear cells, taken in the second trimester of pregnancy. The CDR3 protein is CASSLYPGGNTGELFF. In DNA form, the CDR3 reads TGTGCCAGCAGCTTATACCCTGGGGGCAACACCGGGGAGCTGTTTTTT.